The text below deals with one T cell receptor beta chain. The antigen is unknown. This sample was taken from a study of Graves' ophthalmopathy and Graves' hyperthyroidism. Study-level points and caveats: Detected in blood as well were most expanded thyroid clonotypes with frequency above 0.001. Sensitivity reached just under 90% and specificity about 81% for a 13-signature model separating ophthalmopathy from stable hyperthyroidism.

Among the exclusions were patients with other autoimmune diseases, uncontrolled infections, pregnancy or lactation. Amplified material comprised TCR beta CDR3 regions derived from RNA transcripts. Second-round multiplex PCR followed a first-round RT-PCR using HTBI primers. Each CDR3 protein gets one entry after TCRdb re-called the multiplex PCR reads with MiXCR. The table lists 600,000 to 700,000 distinct CDR3 sequences, roughly two fifths of them singletons. V lost 6 bases and J 4 bases, leaving 6 bases between the germline ends. CDR3 length: 11 residues. Germline CDR1 is ENHRY and CDR2 is SYGVKD. The sequenced material came from peripheral blood. The rearrangement uses TRBV10-3 and TRBJ2-5; no clear D gene. This TCR derives from an adult man with Graves' ophthalmopathy. CDR3 residues: CAIRAGETQYF. The CDR3 DNA follows: TGTGCCATCAGGGCCGGAGAGACCCAGTACTTC.